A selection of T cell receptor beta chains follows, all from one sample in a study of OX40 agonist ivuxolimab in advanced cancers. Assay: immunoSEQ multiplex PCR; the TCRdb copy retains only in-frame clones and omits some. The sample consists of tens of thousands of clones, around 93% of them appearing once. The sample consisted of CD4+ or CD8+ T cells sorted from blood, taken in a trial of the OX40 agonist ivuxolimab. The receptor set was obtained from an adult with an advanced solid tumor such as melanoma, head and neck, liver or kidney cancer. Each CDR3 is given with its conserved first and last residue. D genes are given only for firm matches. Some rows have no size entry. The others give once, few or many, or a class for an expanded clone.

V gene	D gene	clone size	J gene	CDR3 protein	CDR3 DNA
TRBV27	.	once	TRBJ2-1	CASKELAYNEQFF	TGTGCCAGCAAGGAGTTGGCCTACAATGAGCAGTTCTTC
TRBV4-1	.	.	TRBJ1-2	CASSQVEETFYGYTF	TGCGCCAGCAGCCAAGTCGAGGAAACTTTCTATGGCTACACCTTC
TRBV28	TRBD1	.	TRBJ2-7	CASQDRGRPYEQYF	TGTGCCAGTCAGGACAGGGGCCGCCCCTACGAGCAGTACTTC
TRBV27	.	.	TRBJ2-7	CASSTGPYEQYF	TGTGCCAGCAGTACAGGACCCTACGAGCAGTACTTC
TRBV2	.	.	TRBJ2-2	CARGTPNTGELFF	TGTGCCAGAGGGACACCGAACACCGGGGAGCTGTTTTTT
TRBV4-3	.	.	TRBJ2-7	CASSQTPSAGGSYEQYF	TGCGCCAGCAGCCAAACCCCTAGCGCAGGAGGGTCCTACGAGCAGTACTTC
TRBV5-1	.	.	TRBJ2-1	CASSPTGGEWGEQFF	TGCGCCAGCAGCCCCACAGGGGGGGAATGGGGTGAGCAGTTCTTC
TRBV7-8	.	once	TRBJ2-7	CASSLGGSEQYF	TGTGCCAGCAGCTTGGGTGGCAGCGAGCAGTACTTC
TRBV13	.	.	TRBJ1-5	CASSFRGANQPQHF	TGTGCCAGCAGCTTTCGGGGGGCCAATCAGCCCCAGCATTTT
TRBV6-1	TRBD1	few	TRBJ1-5	CASRTTGSSNQPQHF	TGTGCCAGCAGGACGACAGGGAGTAGCAATCAGCCCCAGCATTTT
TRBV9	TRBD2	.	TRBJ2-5	CASTSGGGSGPQETQYF	TGTGCCAGCACCTCCGGGGGGGGTAGCGGACCCCAAGAGACCCAGTACTTC
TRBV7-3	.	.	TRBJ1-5	CASSPRGGLTFNQPQHF	TGTGCCAGCAGCCCCCGGGGGGGACTAACCTTCAATCAGCCCCAGCATTTT
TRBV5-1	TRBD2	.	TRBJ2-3	CASSLALAGPSTDTQYF	TGCGCCAGCAGCTTGGCACTAGCGGGGCCTAGCACAGATACGCAGTATTTT
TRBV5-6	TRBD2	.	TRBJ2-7	CASSFGTSGIQYF	TGTGCCAGCAGCTTTGGGACTAGCGGGATACAGTACTTC
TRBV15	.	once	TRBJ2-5	CATSTLNQETQYF	TGTGCCACCAGCACCCTAAACCAAGAGACCCAGTACTTC
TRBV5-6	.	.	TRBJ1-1	CASSRGTAEAFF	TGTGCCAGCAGCCGTGGGACGGCCGAAGCTTTCTTT
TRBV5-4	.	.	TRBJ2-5	CASSLGQETQYF	TGTGCCAGCAGCTTAGGACAAGAGACCCAGTACTTC
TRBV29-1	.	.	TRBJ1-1	CSGTEIEAFF	TGCAGCGGCACAGAGATAGAAGCTTTCTTT
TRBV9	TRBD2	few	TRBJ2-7	CASSVTERGTYEQYF	TGTGCCAGCAGCGTAACGGAGCGGGGGACCTACGAGCAGTACTTC
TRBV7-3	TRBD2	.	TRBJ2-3	CASSSGASGTPLPQYF	TGTGCCAGCAGCTCAGGAGCTAGCGGGACGCCCCTACCGCAGTATTTT
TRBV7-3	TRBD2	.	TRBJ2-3	CASSLGTSGTDTQYF	TGTGCCAGCAGCTTAGGGACTAGCGGTACAGATACGCAGTATTTT
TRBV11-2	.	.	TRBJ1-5	CASSLVAGTYSNQPQHF	TGTGCCAGCAGCTTAGTCGCAGGGACGTATAGCAATCAGCCCCAGCATTTT
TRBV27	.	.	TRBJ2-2	CASSQNTDRNTGELFF	TGTGCCAGCAGCCAAAATACCGACAGGAACACCGGGGAGCTGTTTTTT
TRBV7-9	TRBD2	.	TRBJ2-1	CASSSGLAEGDRQFF	TGTGCCAGCAGCTCGGGACTAGCGGAGGGGGATAGGCAGTTCTTC
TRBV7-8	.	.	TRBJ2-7	CASSLEQGIYEQYF	TGTGCCAGCAGCTTAGAACAGGGAATCTACGAGCAGTACTTC
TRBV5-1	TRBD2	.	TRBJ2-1	CASSLGTSGSLSSYNEQFF	TGCGCCAGCAGCCTCGGGACTAGCGGGTCTCTAAGCTCCTACAATGAGCAGTTCTTC
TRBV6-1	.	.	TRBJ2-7	CASLDYYEQYF	TGTGCCAGCTTAGATTACTACGAGCAGTACTTC
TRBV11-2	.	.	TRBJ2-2	CASSLGGVGITGELFF	TGTGCCAGCAGCTTAGGGGGAGTAGGAATCACCGGGGAGCTGTTTTTT
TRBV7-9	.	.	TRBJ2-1	CASSGEDQGHNEQFF	TGTGCCAGCAGCGGAGAAGATCAGGGCCACAATGAGCAGTTCTTC
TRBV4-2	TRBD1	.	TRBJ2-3	CASSQTDRGHADTQYF	TGTGCCAGCAGCCAGACGGACAGGGGGCATGCAGATACGCAGTATTTT
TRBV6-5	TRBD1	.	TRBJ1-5	CASSSSTGVNQPQHF	TGTGCCAGCAGTTCCTCAACAGGGGTGAATCAGCCCCAGCATTTT
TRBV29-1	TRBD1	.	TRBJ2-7	CSAGTDLNYEQYF	TGCAGCGCCGGGACAGATCTTAACTACGAGCAGTACTTC
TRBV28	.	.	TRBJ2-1	CASSTSGGSGNNEQFF	TGTGCCAGCAGCACATCAGGGGGGTCCGGGAACAATGAGCAGTTCTTC
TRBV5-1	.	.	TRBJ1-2	CASSLAGTNYGYTF	TGCGCCAGCAGCTTGGCAGGGACTAACTATGGCTACACCTTC
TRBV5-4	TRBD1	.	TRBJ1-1	CASSPRGHAEAFF	TGTGCCAGCAGCCCAAGGGGGCACGCTGAAGCTTTCTTT
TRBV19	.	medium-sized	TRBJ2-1	CASSIMGTSSYNEQFF	TGTGCCAGTAGTATAATGGGGACCTCCTCCTACAATGAGCAGTTCTTC
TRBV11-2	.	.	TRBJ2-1	CASSVERYYNEQFF	TGTGCCAGCAGCGTAGAGAGATACTACAATGAGCAGTTCTTC
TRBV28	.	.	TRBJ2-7	CASSLDQYEQYF	TGTGCCAGCAGTCTGGACCAATACGAGCAGTACTTC
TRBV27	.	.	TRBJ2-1	CASSSINYNEQFF	TGTGCCAGCAGTTCGATAAATTACAATGAGCAGTTCTTC
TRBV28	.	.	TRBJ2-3	CASSLRPRGFSTDTQYF	TGTGCCAGCAGTCTCCGGCCCAGGGGATTCAGCACAGATACGCAGTATTTT
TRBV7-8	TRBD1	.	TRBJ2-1	CASSPSGQEVEQFF	TGTGCCAGCAGCCCCTCGGGACAGGAGGTCGAGCAGTTCTTC
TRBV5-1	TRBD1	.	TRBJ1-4	CASSLGIADRHFNEKLFF	TGCGCCAGCAGCTTGGGGATTGCGGACAGGCACTTTAATGAAAAACTGTTTTTT
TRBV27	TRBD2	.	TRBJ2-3	CASSLSSGSPTDTQYF	TGTGCCAGCAGTTTATCTAGCGGGAGCCCCACAGATACGCAGTATTTT
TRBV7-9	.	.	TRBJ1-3	CASSLGEGFGNTIYF	TGTGCCAGCAGCTTAGGAGAGGGTTTCGGAAACACCATATATTTT
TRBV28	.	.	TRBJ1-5	CASSFLPGRNQPQHF	TGTGCCAGCAGTTTCCTCCCGGGTAGAAATCAGCCCCAGCATTTT
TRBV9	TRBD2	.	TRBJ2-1	CASGEVFSGLYNEQFF	TGTGCCAGCGGGGAGGTGTTTAGCGGGTTGTACAATGAGCAGTTCTTC
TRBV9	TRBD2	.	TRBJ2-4	CASSVAPGQREGLPDIQYF	TGTGCCAGCAGCGTAGCCCCCGGGCAGCGGGAGGGCCTTCCGGACATTCAGTACTTC
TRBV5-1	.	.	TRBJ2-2	CASSLAGEGSGELFF	TGCGCCAGCAGCTTGGCGGGCGAGGGTTCCGGGGAGCTGTTTTTT
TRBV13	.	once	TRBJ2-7	CASSLENEQYF	TGTGCCAGCAGCTTAGAAAACGAGCAGTACTTC
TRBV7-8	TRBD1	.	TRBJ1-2	CASSFTTGVHGYTF	TGTGCCAGCAGCTTTACGACAGGGGTCCATGGCTACACCTTC
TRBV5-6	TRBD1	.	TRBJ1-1	CASSPTGVLLNTEAFF	TGTGCCAGCAGCCCCACAGGGGTCCTTTTGAACACTGAAGCTTTCTTT
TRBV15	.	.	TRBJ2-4	CATSREFGAKNIQYF	TGTGCCACCAGCAGAGAGTTCGGGGCCAAAAACATTCAGTACTTC
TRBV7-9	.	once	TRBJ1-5	CASSFAGLQPQHF	TGTGCCAGCAGCTTTGCAGGGCTTCAGCCCCAGCATTTT
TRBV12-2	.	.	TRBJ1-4	CASRFPDGPTNEKLFF	TGTGCAAGTCGCTTCCCAGACGGGCCAACTAATGAAAAACTGTTTTTT
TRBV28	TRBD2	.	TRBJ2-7	CASSSLAEDSEQYF	TGTGCCAGCAGTTCTCTAGCGGAGGATTCCGAGCAGTACTTC